This T cell receptor (beta chain) was obtained from a study of blood T cell repertoires in COVID-19. Study-wide background: Spain, Italy and the United States supplied samples that represented acute and convalescent COVID-19. PBMCs, B-cell-depleted T cells, or T cells provided the cDNA or gDNA that made up the material.

The CDR3 runs to 14 residues. V dropped 5 bases and J dropped 2; count of bases not matched to a gene: 5. Per germline, CDR1 SGHRS and CDR2 YFSETQ. Authors' processing steps: Counts of nucleated cells, estimated from reference gene primer amplification, were obtained. The data were produced by immunoSEQ multiplex PCR, yet TCRdb's version contains in-frame clones alone and is incomplete. V and J calls and clone size are as listed in that table; D and trimming were resolved from the DNA. The sample carries under 75,000 clones, 86% recorded once. The sequence came from a man aged 25 to 40 with acute or convalescent COVID-19. The chain joins TRBV5-1 to TRBJ2-7, with TRBD1 matching 9 bases. The sample consisted of peripheral blood. The CDR3 spells CASREQGAAYEQYF. The CDR3 DNA sequence: TGCGCCAGCAGAGAACAGGGGGCAGCCTACGAGCAGTACTTC. Full variable domain (rest looked up from reference TRBV5-1 and TRBJ2-7): KAGVTQTPRYLIKTRGQQVTLSCSPISGHRSVSWYQQTPGQGLQFLFEYFSETQRNKGNFPGRFSGRQFSNSRSEMNVSTLELGDSALYLCASREQGAAYEQYFGPGTRLTVT.